The 32 T cell receptor beta chains presented below share a single source sample, sequenced in a study of blood T cell repertoires in COVID-19 (dated by TCRdb to 2018 to 2020). The library was generated by the immunoSEQ multiplex PCR assay. TCRdb stores this immuneACCESS table with in-frame sequences only. Part of the clones is absent; in the studies checked, under half of the shortfall reflects unresolved V genes, and no reason is known for the rest. The sample data list 130,000 to 150,000 clones, and 75% to 90% of these were observed just once. In total, the top ten clones hold about 6% of the sample. Material: peripheral blood. The receptor set was obtained from a man at least 80 years old with acute or convalescent COVID-19.

The chain employs TRBV6-5 and TRBJ2-7; TRBD2 agrees at 7 bases. The ends lost 5 bases at V and 0 bases at J; junction bases unmatched: 4. The CDR3 runs 14 residues. In germline, CDR1 is MNHEY, CDR2 SVGAGI. The CDR3 DNA is TGTGCCAGCAGTCTAGCGGTCCGCTCCTACGAGCAGTACTTC. Its protein is CASSLAVRSYEQYF.

This clone appeared a single time. The J gene is TRBJ1-2, the V gene TRBV7-9; possibly TRBD1 for D (6 bases). The CDR3 runs to 15 residues. Trimming took off 3 bases at V and 2 bases at J, with 13 bases between the two ends. The V gene's germline CDR1 is SEHNR and CDR2 FQNEAQ (reference sequence). The CDR3, as DNA: TGTGCCAGCAGCTTCACAGGGATCGGCAACTATGGCTACACCTTC. Translation gives CASSFTGIGNYGYTF.

The chain links TRBV19 to TRBJ2-6; 10 bases fit TRBD1. This CDR3 spans 18 amino acids. V lost 5 bases to trimming and J lost 2 bases; unmatched junction nucleotides: 9. CDR1 is LNHDA, CDR2 SQIVND, per germline (reference sequence). The CDR3 region has the DNA TGTGCCAGTAGTGTCGGGACAGGGGTTCTAACTGGGGCCAACGTCCTGACTTTC. Protein: CASSVGTGVLTGANVLTF.

The chain uses TRBV6-2 or TRBV6-3 and TRBJ2-5; the match to TRBD2 covers 8 bases. The ends lost 7 bases at V and 4 bases at J; junction bases unmatched: 8. CDR3 length equals 14 residues. Per germline, CDR1 MNHEY and CDR2 SVGEGT. The CDR3 loop is CASTPGLASETQYF. The CDR3 DNA follows: TGTGCCAGCACCCCAGGACTAGCATCAGAGACCCAGTACTTC.

The DNA of the CDR3 is TGCGCCAGCAGCCCGGCAACTAGCGGGGGGGCGGGCGAGACCCAGTACTTC. This encodes CASSPATSGGAGETQYF. The rearrangement links TRBV4-1 to TRBJ2-5, with TRBD2 matching 13 bases. The length of the CDR3 is 17 residues. Germline lookup yields CDR1 MGHRA and CDR2 YSYEKL. V lost 4 bases to trimming and J lost 5 bases; unmatched junction nucleotides: 10.

This chain connects TRBV4-1 to TRBJ2-5; possible D gene TRBD2, 5 bases. This CDR3 spans 15 amino acids. V was clipped by 0 bases and J by 1 base, with 9 bases between them. Looked up from germline, CDR1 is MGHRA and CDR2 is YSYEKL. Here the CDR3 reads CASSQDIRGQETQYF. The CDR3 nucleotides are TGCGCCAGCAGCCAAGATATCCGGGGCCAAGAGACCCAGTACTTC.

The rearrangement joins TRBV7-9 to TRBJ1-4; TRBD1 agrees at 7 bases. V dropped 5 bases and J dropped 0; count of bases not matched to a gene: 6. Germline values: CDR1 SEHNR, CDR2 FQNEAQ (reference sequence). The CDR3 loop spans 16 amino acids. CDR3 DNA: TGTGCCAGCAGCCCGCGGGACAGTGCAACTAATGAAAAACTGTTTTTT. It encodes CASSPRDSATNEKLFF.

The chain links TRBV5-1 to TRBJ2-7, with 11 bases aligning to TRBD1. Per germline, CDR1 SGHRS and CDR2 YFSETQ. The CDR3 consists of 15 residues. Losses at the gene ends were 0 bases for V and 6 bases for J; bases not matched to a gene: 5. This CDR3 is CASSLAGTGGSEQYF. The CDR3 bases are TGCGCCAGCAGCTTGGCCGGGACAGGGGGGAGCGAGCAGTACTTC. Together with reference TRBV5-1 and TRBJ2-7, the CDR3 gives the full variable domain: KAGVTQTPRYLIKTRGQQVTLSCSPISGHRSVSWYQQTPGQGLQFLFEYFSETQRNKGNFPGRFSGRQFSNSRSEMNVSTLELGDSALYLCASSLAGTGGSEQYFGPGTRLTVT.

The chain links TRBV5-8 to TRBJ1-2, with 7 bases lining up with TRBD1. CDR1 and CDR2 from the germline V gene are SGHTS and YDEGEE. The V gene end was trimmed by 0 bases and the J gene end by 0 bases; junction bases not matched to a gene: 5. The CDR3 spans 16 residues. The CDR3: CASSLEGTVSNYGYTF. Here the CDR3 DNA reads TGTGCCAGCAGCTTGGAGGGGACAGTCTCTAACTATGGCTACACCTTC.

The rearrangement joins TRBV2 to TRBJ2-3; maybe TRBD1 (6 bases). Germline CDR1 and CDR2: SNHLY and FYNNEI. Between the trimmed V and J ends, which lost 7 bases and 9 bases, there was a span of 17 bases. This CDR3 has 13 amino acids. This CDR3 is CASNQGIEGTQYF. CDR3 nucleotide sequence: TGTGCCAGCAACCAGGGGATAGAGGGGACGCAGTATTTT.

In DNA, the CDR3 is TGTGCCAGCAGCCTGGGGACAGGGGTCAATCAGCCCCAGCATTTT. Amino acids: CASSLGTGVNQPQHF. This chain connects TRBV3-1 (or the pseudogene TRBV3-2) to TRBJ1-5, with TRBD1 matching 10 bases. Germline CDR1 is LGHDT and CDR2 is YNNKEL (reference sequence). After removal of 4 bases from V and 3 bases from J, the junction contained 3 bases not matched to a gene. The length of the CDR3 is 15 residues.

V and J are TRBV28 and TRBJ2-1; 10 nucleotides match TRBD2. V gave up 7 bases and J gave up 4 bases; unmatched junction bases: 7. Germline V gives CDR1 MDHEN, CDR2 SYDVKM. This CDR3 has 15 amino acids. CDR3 DNA: TGTGCCAGCAAAACTAGCGGGGCGCCATACAATGAGCAGTTCTTC. It encodes CASKTSGAPYNEQFF.

Turning to this clone: Other DNA sequences in this sample translate to the same CDR3. This sequence joins TRBV3-1 (or the pseudogene TRBV3-2) and TRBJ2-5; no reliable D call. CDR3 size: 11 residues. Between the trimmed V and J ends, which lost 2 bases and 5 bases, there was a span of 3 bases. CDR1 is LGHDT, CDR2 YNNKEL, per germline (reference sequence). The CDR3 spells CASSQLETQYF. The CDR3 DNA follows: TGTGCCAGCAGCCAACTGGAGACCCAGTACTTC.

The chain carries TRBV7-8 and TRBJ2-2; 7 bases align to TRBD2. The length of the CDR3 is 16 residues. Trimming took 0 bases from V and 0 from J; bases not matched to a gene: 1. Germline V gives CDR1 SGHVS, CDR2 FQNEAQ. This CDR3 is CASSLAGGTNTGELFF. The CDR3 region has the DNA TGTGCCAGCAGCTTAGCGGGAGGGACGAACACCGGGGAGCTGTTTTTT.

About this clone itself: Germline is not matched at one junction end, which may reflect a read error. This chain connects TRBV6-2 or TRBV6-3 to TRBJ1-1; 9 bases align to TRBD1. This CDR3 contains 12 residues. The germline gives CDR1 MNHEY, CDR2 SVGEGT. The CDR3 region is CASSQQGAEVLF. The CDR3 nucleotides are TGTGCCAGCAGTCAACAGGGGGCGGAGGTGCTCTTT.

V is TRBV18 and J is TRBJ2-1, with TRBD1 matching 9 bases. Germline V lookup: CDR1 KGHSH, CDR2 LQKENI. The V gene end was trimmed by 5 bases and the J gene end by 3 bases; junction bases not matched to a gene: 11. The CDR3 runs 17 residues. The CDR3 is CASSTGAPGQGYNEQFF. DNA of the CDR3: TGTGCCAGCTCAACAGGGGCTCCGGGACAGGGCTACAATGAGCAGTTCTTC.

The V gene is TRBV5-4, the J gene TRBJ2-1; 7 bases are a match to TRBD2. Germline V gene data show CDR1 as SGHNT and CDR2 as YYREEE (reference sequence). This CDR3 region has 15 residues. V was clipped by 2 bases and J by 8 bases; unmatched bases: 10. The chain's CDR3 is CASSFGREWGDEQFF. The CDR3 region has the DNA TGTGCCAGCAGCTTCGGGCGGGAGTGGGGCGATGAGCAGTTCTTC.

This chain joins TRBV19 and TRBJ2-5; TRBD1 is a possible D gene (6 bases). V lost 7 bases, J lost 4 bases, and 13 bases lay in between. The V gene's germline CDR1 is LNHDA and CDR2 SQIVND (reference sequence). This CDR3 comprises 13 residues. CDR3 loop: CASNSAQGETQYF. In nucleotides, the CDR3 is TGTGCCAGTAATTCGGCACAGGGAGAGACCCAGTACTTC.

In its sample, this clone was seen a few times. The genes are TRBV28 and TRBJ1-3, with TRBD1 matching over 7 bases. The V segment lost 2 bases and the J segment 7 bases; nucleotides outside the gene matches: 8. The CDR3 is 15 amino acids. Looked up from germline, CDR1 is MDHEN and CDR2 is SYDVKM. The CDR3 bases are TGTGCCAGCAGTTTACACTTCGACAGGGTGAACACCATATATTTT. Amino acid sequence: CASSLHFDRVNTIYF.

This clone is a singleton in its sample. V is TRBV28 and J is TRBJ1-1; 7 bases line up with TRBD1. The V segment lost 3 bases and the J segment 1 base; nucleotides outside the gene matches: 8. The V gene's germline CDR1 is MDHEN and CDR2 SYDVKM. The CDR3 contains 16 residues. Written as DNA, the CDR3 is TGTGCCAGCAGTTTGGGTCAGGGGGTTGGGAACACTGAAGCTTTCTTT. Translation: CASSLGQGVGNTEAFF.

The gene calls are TRBV24-1 and TRBJ2-1; D is unclear. There are 16 residues in the CDR3. Trimming stripped 2 bases from V and 2 bases from J, with 12 bases between. Germline V gene lookup returns CDR1 KGHDR and CDR2 SFDVKD. The CDR3 DNA sequence: TGTGCCACCAGTGATTCGCTTCTCACAGCCTACAATGAGCAGTTCTTC. Translated, it gives CATSDSLLTAYNEQFF.

V is TRBV3-1 (or the pseudogene TRBV3-2) and J is TRBJ1-1; the D gene is possibly TRBD1 (5 bases). Germline CDR1 is LGHDT and CDR2 is YNNKEL (reference sequence). The ends were cut back, 3 bases at V and 3 bases at J, with 11 bases in the middle. CDR3 length: 14 amino acids. The CDR3 here is CASSHRQFYTEAFF. In DNA form, the CDR3 reads TGTGCCAGCAGCCACCGACAGTTCTACACTGAAGCTTTCTTT.

The chain links TRBV2 to TRBJ1-1, with 7 bases aligning to TRBD1. Trimming at V came to 5 bases and at J to 8 bases, leaving 5 bases not matched to a gene. The CDR3 length is 12 residues. Germline V CDR1 and CDR2: SNHLY, FYNNEI. CDR3 in DNA: TGTGCCAGCAGTCTGGGACAGAGAGAAGCTTTCTTT. This encodes CASSLGQREAFF.

The rearrangement joins TRBV28 to TRBJ2-1, with D possibly matching TRBD2 (5 bases). The CDR3 is 16 residues long. CDR1 is MDHEN, CDR2 SYDVKM, per germline. Between the trimmed V and J ends, which lost 6 bases and 0 bases, there was a span of 15 bases. As DNA, the CDR3 is TGTGCCAGCAGCTCAGGTAGCGCAACCTCCTACAATGAGCAGTTCTTC. Residues: CASSSGSATSYNEQFF.

V is TRBV27 and J is TRBJ1-1; TRBD1 is a possible D gene (5 bases). The germline V gene encodes CDR1 MNHEY and CDR2 SMNVEV (reference sequence). The ends were cut back, 4 bases at V and 4 bases at J, with 10 bases in the middle. CDR3 size: 13 residues. The CDR3 region is CASSSAGGTEAFF. As DNA, the CDR3 is TGTGCCAGCAGTTCAGCCGGGGGCACTGAAGCTTTCTTT.

V usage is TRBV30 and J usage is TRBJ1-2, with D perhaps matching TRBD1 (6 bases). Trimming cost V 2 bases and J 4 bases, with 14 bases left between them. This CDR3 contains 14 residues. Per the germline V gene, CDR1 is GTSNPN and CDR2 is SVGIG (reference sequence). The CDR3 here is CAWSTRGRGYGYTF. The DNA of the CDR3 is TGTGCCTGGAGTACCCGGGGCAGGGGCTATGGCTACACCTTC.

The genes are TRBV28 and TRBJ2-1; D uncertain. From germline, CDR1 is MDHEN and CDR2 SYDVKM. This CDR3 is 13 amino acids long. The V end lost 6 bases, the J end lost 9 bases, and 15 bases lay between the germline ends. The CDR3: CASSVISTGEQFF. In DNA, the CDR3 is TGTGCCAGCAGCGTTATATCGACGGGTGAGCAGTTCTTC.

The rearrangement joins TRBV7-9 to TRBJ1-2; D gene uncertain. Germline V gene data show CDR1 as SEHNR and CDR2 as FQNEAQ (reference sequence). V was clipped by 5 bases and J by 12 bases, with 19 bases between them. CDR3 size: 13 residues. The CDR3: CASSPAGIAEDTF. The CDR3 nucleotides read TGTGCCAGCAGCCCGGCCGGGATAGCAGAGGACACCTTC.

The chain joins TRBV6-5 to TRBJ1-2, with D perhaps TRBD1 (5 bases). The CDR3 runs to 12 residues. Germline CDR1 and CDR2: MNHEY and SVGAGI. V shed 6 bases and J shed 2 bases, with 7 bases lying between them. In DNA, the CDR3 is TGTGCCAGCAGACAGGCCAACTATGGCTACACCTTC. Its translation is CASRQANYGYTF.

The V call is TRBV7-8, the J call TRBJ1-1; possible D gene TRBD1, 5 bases. Looked up from germline, CDR1 is SGHVS and CDR2 is FQNEAQ. The CDR3 spans 14 residues. V lost 5 bases and J lost 1, with 11 bases in between. CDR3 region: CASSKFDRNTEAFF. CDR3 DNA: TGTGCCAGCAGCAAATTTGACAGGAACACTGAAGCTTTCTTT. Together with reference TRBV7-8 and TRBJ1-1, the CDR3 gives the full variable domain: GAGVSQSPRYKVAKRGQDVALRCDPISGHVSLFWYQQALGQGPEFLTYFQNEAQLDKSGLPSDRFFAERPEGSVSTLKIQRTQQEDSAVYLCASSKFDRNTEAFFGQGTRLTVV.

The chain recombines TRBV7-7 with TRBJ2-1; maybe TRBD2 (5 bases). Germline-derived CDR1 and CDR2 are SSHAT and FNYEAQ (reference sequence). The CDR3 totals 13 residues. V lost 5 bases and J lost 4, with 9 bases in between. The CDR3 coding sequence is TGTGCCAGCAGCCCTCCGGGGTACAATGAGCAGTTCTTC. This codes for CASSPPGYNEQFF.

The rearrangement uses TRBV12-3 or TRBV12-4 and TRBJ1-2; D gene unclear. V lost 7 bases and J 6 bases, leaving 15 bases between the germline ends. The CDR3 runs to 13 residues. In nucleotides, the CDR3 is TGTGCCAGCACCCCGGGGAGGGAGGATGGCTACACCTTC. It yields the protein CASTPGREDGYTF.